The 3 T cell receptor beta chains in this list originate from one sample, sequenced in a study of T cell responses to AZD1222 COVID-19 vaccine. Clones were sequenced by immunoSEQ multiplex PCR, and TCRdb holds only the in-frame ones, with some missing. The table has about 150,000 clones, 90% seen once. Sequences were derived from peripheral blood, sampled on day 0 of AZD1222 vaccination. These TCRs come from an adult in good health.

The chain combines TRBV7-9 with TRBJ1-6; D is unclear. This CDR3 has 15 residues. CDR1 and CDR2 from the germline V gene are SEHNR and FQNEAQ (reference sequence). Here the CDR3 DNA reads TGTGCGAGCCGAGGGTCGACCGGGGATAATTCACCCCTCCACTTT. This gives the protein CASRGSTGDNSPLHF.

The chain is built from TRBV10-3 and TRBJ1-3; D is unresolved. Germline V lookup: CDR1 ENHRY, CDR2 SYGVKD. The CDR3 consists of 15 residues. V was pared by 10 bases and J by 0 bases, with 16 bases between. The CDR3 loop is CATRIRSDSGNTIYF. CDR3 sequence (DNA): TGTGCCACCCGAATAAGATCAGACTCTGGAAACACCATATATTTT.

The chain carries TRBV14 and TRBJ2-3, with TRBD1 matching over 9 bases. The CDR3 consists of 18 residues. V gave up 4 bases and J gave up 2 bases; unmatched junction bases: 13. In germline, CDR1 is SGHDN, CDR2 FVKESK. The CDR3, as DNA: TGTGCCAGCAGCCGATTCCGATCGGGACAGGGAACCACAGATACGCAGTATTTT. Its translation: CASSRFRSGQGTTDTQYF.